The next 18 T cell receptor beta chains were all read from a single sample in a study of identical twins. TCRdb re-analysed the 5' RACE reads in MiXCR, keeping a single row per CDR3 protein. The sample lists around 650,000 distinct CDR3 sequences; about 7% were seen once. The same data also contributed to another study, on yellow fever vaccine responses in identical twins.

The material sequenced was PBMCs. The receptors were sampled from a woman aged 18 to 35 in good health.

This clonotype was counted at least ten times. The V call is TRBV7-8, the J call TRBJ2-1; TRBD2 agrees at 9 bases. The CDR3 sequence is 18 residues long. V lost 4 bases and J lost 1; bases outside the gene matches: 11. Germline V gene sequence: CDR1 SGHVS, CDR2 FQNEAQ. DNA for the CDR3: TGTGCCAGCAGCTCCAGGGGACTAGCCTATCCATCCTACAATGAGCAGTTCTTC. Amino acids: CASSSRGLAYPSYNEQFF.

At least ten counts were recorded for this clonotype. This rearrangement joins TRBV29-1 to TRBJ2-1; D is possibly TRBD2 (6 bases). The CDR3 extends over 16 amino acids. The V and J ends lost 5 bases and 3 bases respectively, with 20 bases between them. Germline V gene data show CDR1 as SQVTM and CDR2 as ANQGSEA. CDR3 nucleotides: TGCAGCGTTTCAGGCATCTCCGGCGGGAACTACAATGAGCAGTTCTTC. Its translation is CSVSGISGGNYNEQFF.

The sample holds many counts of this clonotype. This chain connects TRBV5-1 to TRBJ1-2, with D perhaps matching TRBD1 (6 bases). Germline values: CDR1 SGHRS, CDR2 YFSETQ. The CDR3 totals 13 residues. V shed 6 bases and J shed 6 bases, with 15 bases lying between them. The CDR3 is CASTTGFGHGYTF. In DNA form, the CDR3 reads TGCGCCAGCACTACAGGGTTTGGGCATGGCTACACCTTC. The whole variable domain, remainder taken from reference TRBV5-1 and TRBJ1-2, is KAGVTQTPRYLIKTRGQQVTLSCSPISGHRSVSWYQQTPGQGLQFLFEYFSETQRNKGNFPGRFSGRQFSNSRSEMNVSTLELGDSALYLCASTTGFGHGYTFGSGTRLTVV.

This clonotype showed up many times. This sequence joins TRBV15 and TRBJ2-3; the D gene is possibly TRBD2 (6 bases). Germline assignment: CDR1 LNHNV and CDR2 YYDKDF (reference sequence). V lost 8 bases and J 1 base, leaving 10 bases between the germline ends. The CDR3 has 13 amino acids. The CDR3 DNA is TGTGCCACCGAGCGGGCTGGCACAGATACGCAGTATTTT. It specifies CATERAGTDTQYF. The whole variable domain, remainder taken from reference TRBV15 and TRBJ2-3, is DAMVIQNPRYQVTQFGKPVTLSCSQTLNHNVMYWYQQKSSQAPKLLFHYYDKDFNNEADTPDNFQSRRPNTSFCFLDIRSPGLGDTAMYLCATERAGTDTQYFGPGTRLTVL.

The table lists this clonotype with many counts. The V and J genes are TRBV12-3 or TRBV12-4 and TRBJ1-1; D is unclear. Trimming took 6 bases from V and 7 from J, leaving 6 bases between them. The CDR3 runs to 10 residues. The CDR3 is CASSRSEAFF. CDR3 DNA: TGTGCCAGCAGCCGTAGTGAAGCTTTCTTT.

In its sample, this clonotype was seen a few times. The chain recombines TRBV18 with TRBJ2-5; a possible D gene is TRBD2 (5 bases). The CDR3 totals 13 residues. Germline-derived CDR1 and CDR2 are KGHSH and LQKENI. The germline V and J ends were trimmed by 5 bases and 0 bases, with 7 bases remaining between them. The CDR3 loop reads CASSTTNQETQYF. The CDR3, as DNA: TGTGCCAGCTCAACGACTAACCAAGAGACCCAGTACTTC.

The chain employs TRBV10-3 and TRBJ2-2; 8 nucleotides line up with TRBD1. J lost 6 bases, V lost 3 bases, and 9 bases had no gene match. The germline V gene encodes CDR1 ENHRY and CDR2 SYGVKD. This CDR3 spans 16 amino acids. CDR3 amino acids: CAISDQGARPAGELFF. CDR3 DNA sequence: TGTGCCATCAGTGATCAGGGGGCGCGGCCGGCCGGGGAGCTGTTTTTT.

This clonotype was counted many times. This rearrangement joins TRBV12-3 or TRBV12-4 to TRBJ2-1, with D perhaps TRBD1 (5 bases). V was clipped by 3 bases and J by 6 bases, with 12 bases between them. The CDR3 sequence is 14 residues long. CDR3 residues: CASSFGASINEQFF. The DNA of the CDR3 is TGTGCCAGCAGTTTTGGGGCATCCATCAATGAGCAGTTCTTC.

This clonotype has just a few counts. The genes are TRBV7-9 and TRBJ1-1; D call uncertain. The ends were cut back, 10 bases at V and 1 base at J, with 22 bases in the middle. CDR1 and CDR2 from the germline V gene are SEHNR and FQNEAQ (reference sequence). This CDR3 is 16 amino acids long. For the CDR3, the DNA is TGTGCCATCTCAGGACCTTTTGGTTTTTCGAACACTGAAGCTTTCTTT. Amino acids: CAISGPFGFSNTEAFF.

In this sample, this clonotype turned up a few times. The rearrangement links TRBV3-1 to TRBJ2-3; D is possibly TRBD2 (6 bases). Per germline, CDR1 LGHDT and CDR2 YNNKEL (reference sequence). The CDR3 contains 15 residues. Between the trimmed V and J ends, which lost 10 bases and 6 bases, there was a span of 23 bases. This chain's CDR3 is CATRNGGSTFDTQYF. The CDR3 bases are TGTGCCACCAGAAACGGGGGATCAACCTTTGATACGCAGTATTTT.

The chain combines TRBV7-2 with TRBJ2-1; perhaps TRBD2 as D (6 bases). From germline, CDR1 is SGHTA and CDR2 FQGNSA. The CDR3 is 14 amino acids. V was trimmed by 1 base and J by 6 bases, leaving 10 bases between them. CDR3 in amino acids: CASSLVFSGNEQFF. CDR3 DNA: TGTGCCAGCAGCTTAGTTTTTAGCGGCAATGAGCAGTTCTTC.

The sample holds many counts of this clonotype. V and J are TRBV29-1 and TRBJ2-2; D is uncertain. Germline CDR1 and CDR2: SQVTM and ANQGSEA. The CDR3 consists of 11 residues. The germline V and J ends were trimmed by 4 bases and 5 bases, with 5 bases remaining between them. The CDR3 sequence: CSVAKTGELFF. As DNA, the CDR3 is TGCAGCGTTGCTAAGACCGGGGAGCTGTTTTTT.

In its sample, this clonotype was seen a few times. The chain combines TRBV12-3 or TRBV12-4 with TRBJ1-2; maybe TRBD1 (6 bases). The CDR3 totals 16 residues. The ends were cut back, 5 bases at V and 8 bases at J, with 24 bases in the middle. CDR3 nucleotides: TGTGCCAGCAGTCTAGGGACAACGGAACCTTGGGGCGGCTACACCTTC. Translating gives CASSLGTTEPWGGYTF.

This clonotype was seen repeatedly, ten times or more. V usage is TRBV7-3 and J usage is TRBJ1-1; the match to TRBD1 covers 8 bases. J lost 5 bases, V lost 4 bases, and 9 bases had no gene match. The CDR3 has 15 amino acids. Germline-derived CDR1 and CDR2 are SGHTA and FQGTGA. This chain's CDR3 is CASSYSTGVGTEAFF. DNA for the CDR3: TGTGCCAGCAGCTACTCGACAGGGGTGGGGACTGAAGCTTTCTTT.

This clonotype occurred many times. The chain couples TRBV20-1 to TRBJ2-1; a weak D match, TRBD2 (5 bases). Germline values: CDR1 DFQATT, CDR2 SNEGSKA (reference sequence). The CDR3 is made up of 15 amino acids. Trimming took 0 bases from V and 3 from J, leaving 12 bases between them. The CDR3: CSARDPGRYYNEQFF. Here the CDR3 DNA reads TGCAGTGCTAGAGATCCGGGGAGATACTACAATGAGCAGTTCTTC.

The chain links TRBV27 to TRBJ2-1, with D possibly being TRBD1 or TRBD2 (5 bases each). Between the trimmed V and J ends, which lost 8 bases and 3 bases, there was a span of 14 bases. Germline loops: CDR1 MNHEY, CDR2 SMNVEV (reference sequence). The CDR3 has 14 amino acids. The CDR3 nucleotides are TGTGCCAGCCGACGGGACGGGTTCTACAATGAGCAGTTCTTC. This gives the protein CASRRDGFYNEQFF.

The chain combines TRBV5-1 with TRBJ2-1, with 12 bases lining up with TRBD2. Germline lookup yields CDR1 SGHRS and CDR2 YFSETQ. The CDR3 contains 17 residues. The trim removed 4 bases at V and 8 bases at J, leaving 13 bases unmatched. Written as DNA, the CDR3 is TGCGCCAGCAGCCAAAGACTAGCGGGAGAACTAATCTATGAGCAGTTCTTC. Its protein product is CASSQRLAGELIYEQFF.

This clonotype was observed a few times. The V gene is TRBV5-1, the J gene TRBJ2-3; tentative D call: TRBD1 (6 bases). V lost 3 bases to trimming and J lost 4 bases, with 12 bases between them. This CDR3 has 14 amino acids. In germline, CDR1 is SGHRS, CDR2 YFSETQ. The CDR3 DNA reads as TGCGCCAGCAGCTCAAATTACAGGGCAGATACGCAGTATTTT. The encoded protein is CASSSNYRADTQYF.